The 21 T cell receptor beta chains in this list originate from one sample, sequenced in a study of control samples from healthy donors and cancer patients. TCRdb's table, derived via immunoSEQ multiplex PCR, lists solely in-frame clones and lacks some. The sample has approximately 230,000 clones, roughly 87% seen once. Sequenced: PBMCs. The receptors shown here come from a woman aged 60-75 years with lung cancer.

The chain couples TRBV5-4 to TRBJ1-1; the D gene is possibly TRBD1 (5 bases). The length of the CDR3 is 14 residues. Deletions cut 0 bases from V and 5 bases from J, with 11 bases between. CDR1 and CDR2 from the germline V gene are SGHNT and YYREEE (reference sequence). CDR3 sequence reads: CASSLAPSGTEAFF. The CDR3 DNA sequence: TGTGCCAGCAGCTTGGCCCCGTCAGGGACTGAAGCTTTCTTT.

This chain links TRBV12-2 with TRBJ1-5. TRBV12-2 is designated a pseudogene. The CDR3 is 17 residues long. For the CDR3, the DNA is TGTGCAAGTCGCTTAGTATGCAGACCTCGTAGCAATCAGCCCCAGCATTTT. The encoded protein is CASRLVCRPRSNQPQHF.

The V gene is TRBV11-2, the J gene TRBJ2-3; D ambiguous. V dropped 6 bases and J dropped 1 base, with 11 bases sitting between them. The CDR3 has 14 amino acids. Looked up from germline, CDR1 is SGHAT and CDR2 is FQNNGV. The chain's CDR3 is CASSQLIGTDTQYF. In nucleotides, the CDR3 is TGTGCCAGCAGTCAATTAATAGGCACAGATACGCAGTATTTT.

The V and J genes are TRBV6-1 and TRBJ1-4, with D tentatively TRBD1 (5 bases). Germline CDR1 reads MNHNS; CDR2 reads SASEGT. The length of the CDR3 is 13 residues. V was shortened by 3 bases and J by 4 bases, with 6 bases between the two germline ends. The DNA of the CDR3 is TGTGCCAGCAGTGACCAGGGTAATGAAAAACTGTTTTTT. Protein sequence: CASSDQGNEKLFF.

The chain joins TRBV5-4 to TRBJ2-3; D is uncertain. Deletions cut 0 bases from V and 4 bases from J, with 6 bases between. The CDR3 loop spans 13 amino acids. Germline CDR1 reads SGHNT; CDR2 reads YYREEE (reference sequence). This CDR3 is CASSLEAPDTQYF. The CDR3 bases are TGTGCCAGCAGCTTGGAGGCACCAGATACGCAGTATTTT.

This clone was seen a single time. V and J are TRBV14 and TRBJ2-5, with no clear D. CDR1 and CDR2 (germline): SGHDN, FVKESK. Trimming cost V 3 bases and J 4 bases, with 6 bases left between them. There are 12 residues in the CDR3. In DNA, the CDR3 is TGTGCCAGCAGCCATTTTTCAGAGACCCAGTACTTC. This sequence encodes CASSHFSETQYF.

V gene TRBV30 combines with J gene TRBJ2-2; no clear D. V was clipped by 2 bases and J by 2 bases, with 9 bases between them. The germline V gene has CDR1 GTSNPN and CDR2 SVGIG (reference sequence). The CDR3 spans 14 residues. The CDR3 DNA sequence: TGTGCCTGGAGTCTCGACCTAAACACCGGGGAGCTGTTTTTT. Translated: CAWSLDLNTGELFF.

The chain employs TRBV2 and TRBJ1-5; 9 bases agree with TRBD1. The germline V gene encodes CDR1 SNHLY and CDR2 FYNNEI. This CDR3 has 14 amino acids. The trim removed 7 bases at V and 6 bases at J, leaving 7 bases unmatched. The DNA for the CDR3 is TGTGCCAGCACCGGGACAGGGTATGGTCAGCCCCAGCATTTT. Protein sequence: CASTGTGYGQPQHF.

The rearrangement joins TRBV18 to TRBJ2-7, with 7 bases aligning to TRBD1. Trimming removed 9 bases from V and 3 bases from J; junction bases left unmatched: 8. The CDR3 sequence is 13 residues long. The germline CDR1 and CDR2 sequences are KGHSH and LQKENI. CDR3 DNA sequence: TGTGCCAGTTCAATGGGGACAGACTACGAGCAGTACTTC. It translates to CASSMGTDYEQYF.

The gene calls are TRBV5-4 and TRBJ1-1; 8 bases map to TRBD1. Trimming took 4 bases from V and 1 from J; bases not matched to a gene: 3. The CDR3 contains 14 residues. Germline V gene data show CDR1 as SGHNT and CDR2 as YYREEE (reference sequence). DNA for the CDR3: TGTGCCAGCAGCGCGACAGGGGCGAACACTGAAGCTTTCTTT. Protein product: CASSATGANTEAFF.

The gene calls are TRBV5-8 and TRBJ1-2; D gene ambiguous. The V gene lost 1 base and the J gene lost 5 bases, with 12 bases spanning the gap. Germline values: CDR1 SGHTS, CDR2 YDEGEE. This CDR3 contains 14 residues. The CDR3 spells CASSLRRSGYGYTF. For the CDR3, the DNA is TGTGCCAGCAGCTTGCGGCGGAGTGGATATGGCTACACCTTC. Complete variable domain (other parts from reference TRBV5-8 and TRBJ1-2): EAGVTQSPTHLIKTRGQQATLRCSPISGHTSVYWYQQALGLGLQFLLWYDEGEERNRGNFPPRFSGRQFPNYSSELNVNALELEDSALYLCASSLRRSGYGYTFGSGTRLTVV.

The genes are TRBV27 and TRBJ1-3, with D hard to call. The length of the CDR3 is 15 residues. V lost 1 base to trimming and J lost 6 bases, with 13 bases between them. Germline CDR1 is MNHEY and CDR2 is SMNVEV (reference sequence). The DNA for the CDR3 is TGTGCCAGCAGTTTATTTGGGAGCTTGGAAAACACCATATATTTT. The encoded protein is CASSLFGSLENTIYF.

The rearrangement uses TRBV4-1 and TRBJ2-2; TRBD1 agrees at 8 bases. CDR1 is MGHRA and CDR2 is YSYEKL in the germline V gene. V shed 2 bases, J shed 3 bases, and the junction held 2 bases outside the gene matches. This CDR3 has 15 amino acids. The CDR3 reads CASSQPGQDTGELFF. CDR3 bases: TGCGCCAGCAGCCAACCGGGACAGGACACCGGGGAGCTGTTTTTT.

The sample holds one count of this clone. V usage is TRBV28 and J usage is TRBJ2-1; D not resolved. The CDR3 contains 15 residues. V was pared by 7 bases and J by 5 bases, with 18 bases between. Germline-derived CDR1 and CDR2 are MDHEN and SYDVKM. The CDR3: CASIRAGTWDNEQFF. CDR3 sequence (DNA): TGTGCCAGCATCCGCGCCGGTACTTGGGACAATGAGCAGTTCTTC.

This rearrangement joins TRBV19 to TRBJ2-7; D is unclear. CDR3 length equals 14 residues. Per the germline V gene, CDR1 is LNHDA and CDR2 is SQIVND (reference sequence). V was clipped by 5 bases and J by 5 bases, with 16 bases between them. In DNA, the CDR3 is TGTGCCAGTAGTTTCCGCGGTGTAGGTAACGAGCAGTACTTC. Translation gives CASSFRGVGNEQYF.

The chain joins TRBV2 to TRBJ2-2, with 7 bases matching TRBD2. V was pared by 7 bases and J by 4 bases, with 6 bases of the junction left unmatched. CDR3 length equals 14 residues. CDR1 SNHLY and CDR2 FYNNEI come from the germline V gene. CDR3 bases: TGTGCCAGCAAGTGGGAGGGCGTCACCGGGGAGCTGTTTTTT. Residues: CASKWEGVTGELFF.

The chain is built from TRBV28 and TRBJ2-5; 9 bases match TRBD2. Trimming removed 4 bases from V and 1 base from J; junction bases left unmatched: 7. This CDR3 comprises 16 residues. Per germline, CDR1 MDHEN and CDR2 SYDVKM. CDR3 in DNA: TGTGCCAGCAGTTCCCCAGGACTAGCGACCCAAGAGACCCAGTACTTC. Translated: CASSSPGLATQETQYF.

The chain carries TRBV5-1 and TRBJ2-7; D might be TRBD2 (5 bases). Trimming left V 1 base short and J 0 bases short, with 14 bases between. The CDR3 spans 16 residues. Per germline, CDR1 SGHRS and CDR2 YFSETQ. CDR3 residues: CASSLSRGGSSYEQYF. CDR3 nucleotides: TGCGCCAGCAGCTTGAGTCGCGGAGGAAGCTCCTACGAGCAGTACTTC. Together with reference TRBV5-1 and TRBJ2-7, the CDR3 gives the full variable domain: KAGVTQTPRYLIKTRGQQVTLSCSPISGHRSVSWYQQTPGQGLQFLFEYFSETQRNKGNFPGRFSGRQFSNSRSEMNVSTLELGDSALYLCASSLSRGGSSYEQYFGPGTRLTVT.

For the CDR3, the DNA is TGCGCCAGCAGCCCCGACCCTGGGACGGGGTACGAGCAGTACTTC. Amino acid sequence: CASSPDPGTGYEQYF. The rearrangement uses TRBV5-1 and TRBJ2-7; D is perhaps TRBD1 or TRBD2 (5 bases each). Looked up from germline, CDR1 is SGHRS and CDR2 is YFSETQ. CDR3 length equals 15 residues. V shed 4 bases and J shed 4 bases, with 18 bases lying between them.

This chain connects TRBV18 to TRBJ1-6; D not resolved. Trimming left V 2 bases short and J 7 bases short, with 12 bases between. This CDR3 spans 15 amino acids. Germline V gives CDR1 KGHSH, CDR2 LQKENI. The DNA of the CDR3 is TGTGCCAGCTCACCAGCAATTGCCAGGAATTCACCCCTCCACTTT. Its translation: CASSPAIARNSPLHF.

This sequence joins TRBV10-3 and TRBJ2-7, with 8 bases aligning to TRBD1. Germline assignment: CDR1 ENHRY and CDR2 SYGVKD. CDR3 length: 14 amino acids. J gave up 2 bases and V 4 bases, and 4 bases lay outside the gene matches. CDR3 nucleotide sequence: TGTGCCATCAGTGCACAGGGGGTTCCCTACGAGCAGTACTTC. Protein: CAISAQGVPYEQYF.